This T cell receptor (beta chain) derives from a study of cytomegalovirus exposure and HLA in healthy donors. The germline V gene encodes CDR1 SGDLS and CDR2 YYNGEE. With V trimmed by 4 bases and J by 14 bases, 11 bases remained unmatched. The CDR3 has 14 residues. In the PCR, 60 Vbeta and 13 Jbeta primers were used. Data came from immunoSEQ multiplex PCR; TCRdb stores just in-frame clones and leaves some out. Its listing shows about 82,000 clones. The receptor was derived from a woman aged 25 to 45 in good health and CMV-seronegative. What was sequenced was PBMCs. The rearrangement joins TRBV9 to TRBJ2-1; 11 bases line up with TRBD2. The CDR3 loop reads CASSPRLAGFGKFF. In DNA form, the CDR3 reads TGTGCCAGCAGCCCGAGACTAGCGGGGTTTGGGAAGTTCTTC.